This record concerns one T cell receptor (beta chain) sequence. The antigen is undetermined. The data are from a study of post-analysis software for immune sequencing data. Study-level information: Secondary progressive, relapsing-remitting and progressive-relapsing multiple sclerosis were among the included disease courses.

Study-level points and caveats: Patients carried five TRBV segments more frequently than controls did, and TRBV5-6, TRBV5-1 and TRBV20-1 were among them.

Germline lookup yields CDR1 WSHSY and CDR2 SAAADI. The CDR3 has 13 residues. Trimming removed 5 bases from V and 0 bases from J, with 7 bases in between. Libraries were made from TCR beta cDNA, and they carried unique molecular identifiers. A single record per CDR3 protein comes from TCRdb applying MiXCR to the PCR reads. The sample records some 370,000 distinct CDR3 sequences, approximately 33% being singletons. Sequences were obtained from blood. The origin of this receptor is a girl aged 5-17 years with multiple sclerosis. The chain is built from TRBV10-2 and TRBJ1-1; D call uncertain. Written as DNA, the CDR3 is TGCGCCAGCAGTATGGGAGTGAACACTGAAGCTTTCTTT. Its translation is CASSMGVNTEAFF.